This passage covers 3 T cell receptor beta chains from one sample sequenced in a study of blood T cell repertoires in COVID-19. Data came from immunoSEQ multiplex PCR; TCRdb stores just in-frame clones and leaves some out. The sample includes approximately 99,000 clones, about 88% of them seen just once. Sequences were obtained from peripheral blood. All receptors derive from a human donor in a cohort sampled during active COVID-19.

The chain uses TRBV14 and TRBJ1-3; the D is unclear. Trimming cost V 0 bases and J 0 bases, with 18 bases left between them. The CDR3 has 19 residues. CDR1 SGHDN and CDR2 FVKESK come from the germline V gene. The CDR3 region has the DNA TGTGCCAGCAGCCAAGAGAGAGGGCGGCGGGATCCCTCTGGAAACACCATATATTTT. Residues: CASSQERGRRDPSGNTIYF.

V gene TRBV28 combines with J gene TRBJ1-2, with 9 bases identical to TRBD1. The CDR3 consists of 14 residues. Losses at the gene ends were 8 bases for V and 4 bases for J; bases not matched to a gene: 8. Looked up from germline, CDR1 is MDHEN and CDR2 is SYDVKM. The DNA of the CDR3 is TGTGCCAGCCATACAGGGGGCGCCTCCTATGGCTACACCTTC. Its protein product is CASHTGGASYGYTF.

The DNA of the CDR3 is TGTGCCAGCAGCCCGGGAATCGTCGCTGGGTCACCCCTCCACTTT. Translating it yields CASSPGIVAGSPLHF. The chain recombines TRBV5-4 with TRBJ1-6, with D hard to call. The V end was cut by 4 bases, the J end by 10 bases, with 18 bases between. CDR3 size: 15 residues. Germline CDR1 SGHNT, CDR2 YYREEE (reference sequence).